These 12 T cell receptor beta chains came from one sample sequenced in a study of shared clonotypes between healthy human individuals. Terminally differentiated effector memory CD45RA+ cells were excluded by CCR7 positive selection of CD45RO-negative cells. The method was immunoSEQ multiplex PCR; TCRdb's version includes in-frame clones alone and lacks a portion of them. The sample carries 2 million to 2.5 million clones, approximately 94% recorded once. The sample consisted of naive CD8+ T cells sorted from blood. The receptors come from a man younger than 35 in good health.

Note on this clone: The same CDR3 also results from other DNA sequences found in this sample. The chain employs TRBV4-3 and TRBJ1-1, with a weak D call TRBD1 (6 bases). The CDR3 runs to 13 residues. The ends were cut back, 3 bases at V and 5 bases at J, with 10 bases in the middle. CDR1 and CDR2 (germline): LGHNA, YSLEER. This CDR3 reads CASSQTGRTEAFF. DNA for the CDR3: TGCGCCAGCAGCCAGACAGGAAGGACTGAAGCTTTCTTT.

This rearrangement joins TRBV7-9 to TRBJ2-7, with a weak D call TRBD2 (6 bases). Germline-derived CDR1 and CDR2 are SEHNR and FQNEAQ (reference sequence). The CDR3 runs to 12 residues. The ends were cut back, 5 bases at V and 6 bases at J, with 11 bases in the middle. CDR3 amino acids: CASSPGSIEQYF. The DNA for the CDR3 is TGTGCCAGCAGCCCCGGGAGTATCGAGCAGTACTTC.

The rearrangement uses TRBV23-1 and TRBJ2-7, with D possibly being TRBD1 or TRBD2 (5 bases each). TRBV23-1 is treated as an ORF (open reading frame) with a function not yet certain. With 10 bases removed from V and 6 bases from J, the gap between germline ends came to 22 bases. The length of the CDR3 is 14 residues. The CDR3 DNA reads TGCGCCAATATGGAGGTGAAGGGGATTTGCGAGCAGTACTTC. It yields the protein CANMEVKGICEQYF.

This clone was observed once. The CDR3 DNA sequence: TGTGCCAGCAGTGAGATTGTGCAGCCCACTGAAGCTTTCTTT. Translation: CASSEIVQPTEAFF. The V call is TRBV2, the J call TRBJ1-1; no definite D call. V lost 3 bases to trimming and J lost 4 bases, with 12 bases between them. This CDR3 is built from 14 residues. Germline V gene sequence: CDR1 SNHLY, CDR2 FYNNEI.

For this clone: Other nucleotide sequences from this sample produce the same CDR3. The chain employs TRBV28 and TRBJ1-5, with D possibly matching TRBD1 (5 bases). Germline lookup yields CDR1 MDHEN and CDR2 SYDVKM. The V end was cut by 5 bases, the J end by 3 bases, with 17 bases between. The CDR3 has 16 amino acids. This CDR3 reads CASSPPGGVDNQPQHF. CDR3 nucleotides: TGTGCCAGCAGTCCCCCTGGGGGGGTCGACAATCAGCCCCAGCATTTT.

In the case of this clone: One end of the junction does not line up with germline, which may come from a read error. This rearrangement joins TRBV6-1 to TRBJ1-5, with a possible D match to TRBD1 (5 bases). CDR1 is MNHNS, CDR2 SASEGT, per germline. The CDR3 length is 13 residues. The CDR3 loop reads CASREGLTEVVFF. As DNA, the CDR3 is TGTGCCAGCAGGGAGGGATTGACAGAGGTGGTGTTTTTT.

The rearrangement joins TRBV5-5 to TRBJ1-6; no definite D call. V was pared by 0 bases and J by 0 bases, with 13 bases between. In germline, CDR1 is SGHKS, CDR2 YYEKEE (reference sequence). There are 18 residues in the CDR3. The CDR3 reads CASSLGPPESSYNSPLHF. Here the CDR3 DNA reads TGTGCCAGCAGCTTGGGACCCCCGGAGAGCTCCTATAATTCACCCCTCCACTTT.

The gene calls are TRBV12-5 and TRBJ1-5, with D unclear. Trimming stripped 1 base from V and 2 bases from J, with 21 bases between. This CDR3 is built from 19 residues. Germline V CDR1 and CDR2: LGHNT, FRNRAP. In DNA form, the CDR3 reads TGTGCTAGTGGTTTGGAGCGTGAGCCATCGGGGTATGGCAATCAGCCCCAGCATTTT. It translates to CASGLEREPSGYGNQPQHF. The complete variable domain, with remaining parts taken from reference TRBV12-5 and TRBJ1-5, reads DARVTQTPRHKVTEMGQEVTMRCQPILGHNTVFWYRQTMMQGLELLAYFRNRAPLDDSGMPKDRFSAEMPDATLATLKIQPSEPRDSAVYFCASGLEREPSGYGNQPQHFGDGTRLSIL.

The chain couples TRBV27 to TRBJ1-6, with D perhaps matching TRBD1 (6 bases). The germline gives CDR1 MNHEY, CDR2 SMNVEV (reference sequence). The V and J ends lost 6 bases and 7 bases respectively, with 13 bases between them. The CDR3 contains 14 residues. CDR3 sequence: CASSKQGRNSPLHF. The CDR3 DNA follows: TGTGCCAGCAGCAAACAGGGTCGGAATTCACCCCTCCACTTT.

The chain uses TRBV5-6 and TRBJ1-2; TRBD1 is a possible D gene (5 bases). Germline lookup yields CDR1 SGHDT and CDR2 YYEEEE. This CDR3 is 13 amino acids long. V was pared by 4 bases and J by 9 bases, with 16 bases between. The CDR3 protein is CASSAWGSLSYTF. The CDR3 region has the DNA TGTGCCAGCAGCGCTTGGGGGTCGTTGAGCTACACCTTC.

The rearrangement joins TRBV4-3 to TRBJ2-1, with no clear D. The CDR3 runs to 16 residues. Per the germline V gene, CDR1 is LGHNA and CDR2 is YSLEER. The ends were cut back, 3 bases at V and 0 bases at J, with 12 bases in the middle. The CDR3 loop is CASSHELLSSYNEQFF. The CDR3 DNA reads as TGCGCCAGCAGCCATGAGCTCTTGAGCTCCTACAATGAGCAGTTCTTC.

This chain joins TRBV7-9 and TRBJ2-2; D is perhaps TRBD2 (5 bases). This CDR3 has 15 amino acids. The V end lost 1 base, the J end lost 4 bases, and 10 bases lay between the germline ends. In germline, CDR1 is SEHNR, CDR2 FQNEAQ (reference sequence). In DNA form, the CDR3 reads TGTGCCAGCAGCTTAGTCGGAGGACGCACCGGGGAGCTGTTTTTT. Its protein product is CASSLVGGRTGELFF.